A selection of T cell receptor beta chains follows, all from one sample in a study of technical replicates of blood from a few donors. Profiling relied on immunoSEQ multiplex PCR, and the TCRdb table lists in-frame clones only, not all of them. Here the sample spans some 77,000 clones, about 93% being singletons. The sample comprised T cells isolated from PBMCs. The receptors stem from a human donor in good health. Both conserved end residues are trimmed from each CDR3. The order of the fields is CDR3 length, D gene, V gene, J gene, CDR3 protein. D genes are given only for firm matches.

>13|TRBD2|TRBV7-9|TRBJ2-1
ASSLTSGEYNEQF
>11|NA|TRBV5-1|TRBJ2-1
ASSLDIYNEQF
>12|NA|TRBV28|TRBJ1-4
ASSLQGVNEKLF
>14|TRBD2|TRBV7-3|TRBJ2-1
ASSYLTSGYYNEQF
>12|NA|TRBV5-8|TRBJ1-5
ASSSGTVNQPQH
>14|TRBD2|TRBV7-2|TRBJ2-7
ASSLDGLAGSYEQY
>9|NA|TRBV20-1|TRBJ2-7
SARDSPGQY
>13|TRBD2|TRBV10-2|TRBJ2-1
ASTPTSGNYNEQF
>13|TRBD2|TRBV5-1|TRBJ2-3
ASSSGGTSTDTQY
>10|NA|TRBV7-9|TRBJ2-7
ASSADRTEQY
>10|NA|TRBV30|TRBJ2-1
AWIPGGGGLF
>15|TRBD1|TRBV4-1|TRBJ2-5
ASSQVQQGGTVETQY
>11|TRBD2|TRBV19|TRBJ2-7
ASSPSGTYEQY
>13|TRBD1|TRBV4-3|TRBJ1-3
ASSQAGGPGNTIY
>13|NA|TRBV11-2|TRBJ2-7
ASSQVLQGTYEQY
>11|NA|TRBV7-6|TRBJ1-2
ASSLEGAYGYT
>13|TRBD1|TRBV2|TRBJ2-1
ASIESGTVNNEQF
>11|NA|TRBV27|TRBJ1-5
ASSLSRSQPQH
>13|NA|TRBV7-2|TRBJ2-7
ASSSSQGGSYEQY
>14|TRBD1|TRBV18|TRBJ2-5
ASSLTGTGVLKTQY
>15|NA|TRBV9|TRBJ1-1
ASSAGLEDVRNTEAF
>13|TRBD1|TRBV6-6|TRBJ2-2
ASKAGTANTGELF
>14|TRBD1|TRBV19|TRBJ1-4
ASSIRTGQYNEKLF
>12|NA|TRBV19|TRBJ1-2
ASSVPGDGYGYT
>12|NA|TRBV7-2|TRBJ2-1
ASSLERLAGQQF
>11|TRBD1|TRBV10-3|TRBJ2-1
AIRDRGWNEQF
>13|NA|TRBV4-2|TRBJ1-1
ASRVEQAASTEAF
>12|NA|TRBV7-2|TRBJ2-5
ASSLAYYRETQY
>13|TRBD2|TRBV5-1|TRBJ2-1
ASSSLAGVDNEQF